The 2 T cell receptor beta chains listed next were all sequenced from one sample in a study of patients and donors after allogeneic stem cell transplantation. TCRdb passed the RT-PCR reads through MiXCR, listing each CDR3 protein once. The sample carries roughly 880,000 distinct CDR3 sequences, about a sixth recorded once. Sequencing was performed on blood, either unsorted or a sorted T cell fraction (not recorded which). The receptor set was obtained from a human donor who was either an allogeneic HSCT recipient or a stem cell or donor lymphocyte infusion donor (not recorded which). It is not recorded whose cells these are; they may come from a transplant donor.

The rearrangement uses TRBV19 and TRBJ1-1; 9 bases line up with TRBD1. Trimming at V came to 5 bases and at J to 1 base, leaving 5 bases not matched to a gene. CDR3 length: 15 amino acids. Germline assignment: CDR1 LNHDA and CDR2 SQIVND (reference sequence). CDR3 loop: CASSRTGAKNTEAFF. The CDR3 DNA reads TGTGCCAGTAGTCGGACAGGGGCAAAGAACACTGAAGCTTTCTTT.

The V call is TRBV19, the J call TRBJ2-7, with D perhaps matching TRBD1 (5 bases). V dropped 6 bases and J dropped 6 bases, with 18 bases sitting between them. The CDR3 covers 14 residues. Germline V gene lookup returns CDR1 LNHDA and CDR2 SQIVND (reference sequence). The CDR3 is CASRLVGEVGEQYF. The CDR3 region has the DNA TGTGCCAGTAGGCTCGTAGGGGAAGTGGGCGAGCAGTACTTC. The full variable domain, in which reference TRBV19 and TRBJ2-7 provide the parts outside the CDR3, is DGGITQSPKYLFRKEGQNVTLSCEQNLNHDAMYWYRQDPGQGLRLIYYSQIVNDFQKGDIAEGYSVSREKKESFPLTVTSAQKNPTAFYLCASRLVGEVGEQYFGPGTRLTVT.